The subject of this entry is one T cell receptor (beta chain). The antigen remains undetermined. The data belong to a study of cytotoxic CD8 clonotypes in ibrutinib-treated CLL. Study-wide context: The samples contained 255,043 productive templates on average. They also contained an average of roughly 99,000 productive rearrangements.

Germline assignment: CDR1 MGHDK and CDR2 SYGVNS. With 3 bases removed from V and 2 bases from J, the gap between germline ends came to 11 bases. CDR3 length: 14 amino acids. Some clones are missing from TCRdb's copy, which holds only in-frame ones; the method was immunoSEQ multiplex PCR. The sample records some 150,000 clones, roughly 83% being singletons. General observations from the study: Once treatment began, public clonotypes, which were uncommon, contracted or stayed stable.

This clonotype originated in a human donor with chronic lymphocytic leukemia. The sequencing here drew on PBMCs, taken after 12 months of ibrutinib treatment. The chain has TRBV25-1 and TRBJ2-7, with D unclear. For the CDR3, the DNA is TGTGCCAGCAGTGATAGGGAATTCCCCTACGAGCAGTACTTC. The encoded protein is CASSDREFPYEQYF.